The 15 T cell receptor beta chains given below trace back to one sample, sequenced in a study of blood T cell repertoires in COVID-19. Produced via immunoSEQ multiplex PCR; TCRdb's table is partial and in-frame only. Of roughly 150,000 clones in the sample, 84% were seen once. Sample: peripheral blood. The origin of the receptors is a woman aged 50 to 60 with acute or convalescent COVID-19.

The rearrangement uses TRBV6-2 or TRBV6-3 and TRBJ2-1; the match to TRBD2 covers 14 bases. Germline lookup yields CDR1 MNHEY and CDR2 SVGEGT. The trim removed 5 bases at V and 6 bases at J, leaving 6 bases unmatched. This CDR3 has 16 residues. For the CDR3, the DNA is TGTGCCAGCAGTCGCGGACTAGCGGGGGGTGTCAATGAGCAGTTCTTC. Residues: CASSRGLAGGVNEQFF.

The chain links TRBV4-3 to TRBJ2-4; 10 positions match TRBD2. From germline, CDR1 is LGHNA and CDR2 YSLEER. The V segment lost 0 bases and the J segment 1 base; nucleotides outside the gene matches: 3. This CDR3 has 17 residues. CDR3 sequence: CASSQEYSGRAKNIQYF. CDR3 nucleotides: TGCGCCAGCAGCCAAGAGTATAGCGGGAGGGCCAAAAACATTCAGTACTTC.

CDR3 region: CASSPAGGPYNEQFF. Here the CDR3 DNA reads TGTGCCAGCAGCCCCGCAGGGGGCCCCTACAATGAGCAGTTCTTC. This rearrangement joins TRBV3-1 (or the pseudogene TRBV3-2) to TRBJ2-1; 8 bases align to TRBD1. The length of the CDR3 is 15 residues. The germline V gene encodes CDR1 LGHDT and CDR2 YNNKEL (reference sequence). Trimming took 4 bases from V and 2 from J; bases not matched to a gene: 4.

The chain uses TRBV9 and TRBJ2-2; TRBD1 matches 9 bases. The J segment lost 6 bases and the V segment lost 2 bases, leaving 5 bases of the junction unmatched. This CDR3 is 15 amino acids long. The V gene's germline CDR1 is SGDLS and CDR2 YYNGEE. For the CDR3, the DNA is TGTGCCAGCAGCGTCTCACAGGGGGCTCCCGGGGAGCTGTTTTTT. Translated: CASSVSQGAPGELFF.

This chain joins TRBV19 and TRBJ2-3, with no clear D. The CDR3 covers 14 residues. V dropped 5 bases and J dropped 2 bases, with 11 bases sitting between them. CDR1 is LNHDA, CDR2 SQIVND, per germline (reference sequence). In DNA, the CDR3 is TGTGCCAGTAGTCGGCGGCCCTTCACAGATACGCAGTATTTT. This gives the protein CASSRRPFTDTQYF.

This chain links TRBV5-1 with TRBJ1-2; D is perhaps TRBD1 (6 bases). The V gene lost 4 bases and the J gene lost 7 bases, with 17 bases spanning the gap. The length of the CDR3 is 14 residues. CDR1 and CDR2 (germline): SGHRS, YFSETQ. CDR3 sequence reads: CASSGGQSAIGYTF. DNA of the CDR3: TGCGCCAGCAGCGGCGGACAGTCTGCTATTGGCTACACCTTC.

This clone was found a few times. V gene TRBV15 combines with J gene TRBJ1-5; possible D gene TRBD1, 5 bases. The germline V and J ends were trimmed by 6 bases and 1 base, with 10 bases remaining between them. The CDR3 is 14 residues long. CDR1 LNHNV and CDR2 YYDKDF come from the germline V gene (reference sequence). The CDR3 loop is CATSLGGSNQPQHF. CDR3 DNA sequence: TGTGCCACCAGTTTGGGGGGAAGCAATCAGCCCCAGCATTTT.

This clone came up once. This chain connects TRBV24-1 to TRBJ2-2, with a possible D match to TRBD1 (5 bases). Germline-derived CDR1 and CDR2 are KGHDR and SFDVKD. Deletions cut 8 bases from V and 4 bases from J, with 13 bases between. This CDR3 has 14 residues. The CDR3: CATTGSGGTGELFF. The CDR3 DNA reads TGTGCCACCACAGGGTCTGGTGGCACCGGGGAGCTGTTTTTT.

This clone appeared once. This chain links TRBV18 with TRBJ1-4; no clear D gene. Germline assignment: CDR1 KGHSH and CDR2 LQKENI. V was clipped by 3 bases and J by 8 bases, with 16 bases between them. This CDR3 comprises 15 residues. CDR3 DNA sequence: TGTGCCAGCTCACCCGCGTCACGAGGAAAGGAAAAACTGTTTTTT. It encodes CASSPASRGKEKLFF.

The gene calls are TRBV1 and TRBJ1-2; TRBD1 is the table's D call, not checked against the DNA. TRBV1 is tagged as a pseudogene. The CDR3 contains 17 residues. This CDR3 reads CTSSQGAEDPPNYGYTF. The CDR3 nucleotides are TGCACCAGCAGCCAGGGGGCAGAGGACCCACCTAACTATGGCTACACCTTC.

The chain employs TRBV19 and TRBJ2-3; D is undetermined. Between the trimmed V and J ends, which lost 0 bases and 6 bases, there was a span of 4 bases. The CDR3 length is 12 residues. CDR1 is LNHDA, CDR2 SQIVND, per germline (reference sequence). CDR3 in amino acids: CASSIEQDTQYF. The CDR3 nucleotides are TGTGCCAGTAGTATAGAACAGGATACGCAGTATTTT. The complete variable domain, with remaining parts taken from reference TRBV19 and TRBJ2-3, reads DGGITQSPKYLFRKEGQNVTLSCEQNLNHDAMYWYRQDPGQGLRLIYYSQIVNDFQKGDIAEGYSVSREKKESFPLTVTSAQKNPTAFYLCASSIEQDTQYFGPGTRLTVL.

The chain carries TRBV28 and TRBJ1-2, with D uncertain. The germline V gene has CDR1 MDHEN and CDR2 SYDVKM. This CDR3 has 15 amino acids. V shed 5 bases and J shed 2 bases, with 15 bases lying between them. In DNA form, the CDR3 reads TGTGCCAGCAGTCCTAACGGCGGAACGAACTATGGCTACACCTTC. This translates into CASSPNGGTNYGYTF.

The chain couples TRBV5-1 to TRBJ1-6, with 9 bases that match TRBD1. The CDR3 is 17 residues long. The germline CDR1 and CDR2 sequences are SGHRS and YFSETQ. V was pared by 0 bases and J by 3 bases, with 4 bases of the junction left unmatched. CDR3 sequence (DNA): TGCGCCAGCAGCTTGGCTGCGGGACAGGGCTATAATTCACCCCTCCACTTT. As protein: CASSLAAGQGYNSPLHF.

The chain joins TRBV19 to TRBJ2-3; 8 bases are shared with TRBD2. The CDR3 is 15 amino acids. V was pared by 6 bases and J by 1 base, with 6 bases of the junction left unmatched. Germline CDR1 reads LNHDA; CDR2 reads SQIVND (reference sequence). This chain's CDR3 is CASRTGRGGTDTQYF. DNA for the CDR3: TGTGCCAGTAGAACAGGGCGGGGGGGCACAGATACGCAGTATTTT.

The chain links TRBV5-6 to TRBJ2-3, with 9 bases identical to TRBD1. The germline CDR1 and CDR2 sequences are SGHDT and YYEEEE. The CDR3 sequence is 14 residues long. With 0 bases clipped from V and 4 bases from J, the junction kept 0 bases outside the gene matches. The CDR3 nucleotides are TGTGCCAGCAGCTTGGGACAGGGGGCAGATACGCAGTATTTT. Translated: CASSLGQGADTQYF.